These 18 T cell receptor beta chains share one sample of origin, sequenced in a study of blood T cells in healthy people across ages. Combining a sample-barcoded 5' primer with a J-beta primer mix, a second PCR ran for about 6 to 12 cycles. TCRdb re-called the 5' RACE reads with MiXCR, one entry per CDR3 protein. The sample has more than 550,000 distinct CDR3 sequences; 22% are singletons. Sequencing input: blood. All receptors come from a man in his 70s in good health.

This chain links TRBV7-2 with TRBJ2-4; 12 nucleotides line up with TRBD2. Germline trimming cut 5 bases from V and 0 bases from J; bases unmatched to any gene: 5. The CDR3 consists of 17 residues. Germline V gives CDR1 SGHTA, CDR2 FQGNSA. The CDR3 region is CASSPTGLAGAKNIQYF. The CDR3, as DNA: TGTGCCAGCAGCCCAACGGGACTAGCGGGAGCCAAAAACATTCAGTACTTC.

The genes are TRBV2 and TRBJ2-1; TRBD2 might be the D (5 bases). V dropped 6 bases and J dropped 1 base, with 19 bases sitting between them. Per germline, CDR1 SNHLY and CDR2 FYNNEI. This CDR3 has 17 residues. The CDR3 region is CASSKPGYRGSYNEQFF. Written as DNA, the CDR3 is TGTGCCAGCAGCAAACCCGGTTATCGGGGTTCCTACAATGAGCAGTTCTTC.

The J gene is TRBJ2-1, the V gene TRBV7-9; TRBD2 matches at 7 bases. J was trimmed by 7 bases and V by 4 bases; bases with no gene match: 13. The CDR3 contains 16 residues. Germline V CDR1 and CDR2: SEHNR, FQNEAQ (reference sequence). The CDR3 nucleotides are TGTGCCAGCAGCTCCCCGCATGGGGAGGGAGGAAATGAGCAGTTCTTC. Protein sequence: CASSSPHGEGGNEQFF. The full variable domain, rest sourced from reference TRBV7-9 and TRBJ2-1, is DTGVSQNPRHKITKRGQNVTFRCDPISEHNRLYWYRQTLGQGPEFLTYFQNEAQLEKSRLLSDRFSAERPKGSFSTLEIQRTEQGDSAMYLCASSSPHGEGGNEQFFGPGTRLTVL.

Note on this clonotype: One end of the junction is discordant with germline, which a read error may explain. The chain has TRBV20-1 and TRBJ1-1; no firm D call. This CDR3 has 13 residues. Germline CDR1 DFQATT, CDR2 SNEGSKA (reference sequence). Here the CDR3 reads CSAFLPRNAEAFF. The DNA for the CDR3 is TGCAGTGCTTTTCTCCCCCGGAACGCTGAAGCTTTCTTT.

The chain couples TRBV20-1 to TRBJ2-7; 14 bases are a match to TRBD2. The DNA matches TRBJ2-5 better at its end, which makes the J call doubtful. Germline loops: CDR1 DFQATT, CDR2 SNEGSKA (reference sequence). CDR3 length: 16 residues. Here the CDR3 reads CSAGGGTSGSQETQYF. DNA for the CDR3: TGCAGTGCTGGGGGGGGGACTAGCGGGAGCCAAGAGACCCAGTACTTC.

The rearrangement links TRBV20-1 to TRBJ2-2; possible D gene TRBD2, 6 bases. Germline V gives CDR1 DFQATT, CDR2 SNEGSKA (reference sequence). This CDR3 region has 17 residues. Between the trimmed V and J ends, which lost 0 bases and 2 bases, there was a span of 16 bases. In DNA, the CDR3 is TGCAGTGCTAGAGATGGGGGGTCAGGGCCAAACACCGGGGAGCTGTTTTTT. This sequence encodes CSARDGGSGPNTGELFF.

In its sample, this clonotype was seen a few times. The CDR3 loop is CASSQDTGGYGYTF. The CDR3 DNA reads TGTGCCAGCAGCCAAGACACAGGGGGCTATGGCTACACCTTC. The chain employs TRBV14 and TRBJ1-2, with 8 bases lining up with TRBD1. Looked up from germline, CDR1 is SGHDN and CDR2 is FVKESK. The CDR3 runs 14 residues. Losses at the gene ends were 0 bases for V and 4 bases for J; bases not matched to a gene: 1.

This clonotype appeared many times. CDR3 in amino acids: CASSLGPQENYEQYF. The CDR3 bases are TGCGCCAGCAGCTTGGGGCCCCAGGAGAACTACGAGCAGTACTTC. The chain carries TRBV5-1 and TRBJ2-7; D is unresolved. V lost 0 bases and J 3 bases, leaving 13 bases between the germline ends. Germline loops: CDR1 SGHRS, CDR2 YFSETQ. This CDR3 has 15 amino acids.

At least ten counts were recorded for this clonotype. The V and J genes are TRBV5-1 and TRBJ1-1, with D perhaps matching TRBD1 (5 bases). Trimming removed 0 bases from V and 8 bases from J, with 11 bases in between. The CDR3 totals 13 residues. Looked up from germline, CDR1 is SGHRS and CDR2 is YFSETQ. The CDR3 protein is CASSLGQNPEAFF. The CDR3 coding sequence is TGCGCCAGCAGCTTGGGACAGAATCCCGAAGCTTTCTTT. The full variable domain, with the rest looked up from reference TRBV5-1 and TRBJ1-1, is KAGVTQTPRYLIKTRGQQVTLSCSPISGHRSVSWYQQTPGQGLQFLFEYFSETQRNKGNFPGRFSGRQFSNSRSEMNVSTLELGDSALYLCASSLGQNPEAFFGQGTRLTVV.

The V call is TRBV28, the J call TRBJ2-3; D is tentatively TRBD1 or TRBD2 (6 bases each). The germline V and J ends were trimmed by 7 bases and 5 bases, with 13 bases remaining between them. Germline V gene sequence: CDR1 MDHEN, CDR2 SYDVKM. This CDR3 region has 13 residues. CDR3 in amino acids: CASTTGGLDTQYF. The CDR3 bases are TGTGCCAGCACCACCGGGGGCCTAGATACGCAGTATTTT.

The chain employs TRBV20-1 and TRBJ2-7; D gene ambiguous. The CDR3 covers 12 residues. CDR1 is DFQATT and CDR2 is SNEGSKA in the germline V gene (reference sequence). Trimming pared 5 bases from V and 2 bases from J, leaving 10 bases between. The CDR3 coding sequence is TGCAGTGCTGACGGCTCGGCCTACGAGCAGTACTTC. Protein sequence: CSADGSAYEQYF.

This clonotype was counted only a few times. The V call is TRBV3-1, the J call TRBJ1-1; D unclear. The CDR3 is 15 residues long. Germline assignment: CDR1 LGHDT and CDR2 YNNKEL (reference sequence). Trimming cost V 4 bases and J 3 bases, with 15 bases left between them. CDR3 region: CASSLDASGDTEAFF. The DNA of the CDR3 is TGTGCCAGCAGCCTAGACGCCTCGGGTGACACTGAAGCTTTCTTT.

This chain uses TRBV11-2 with TRBJ1-1; no definite D call. Germline V gene data show CDR1 as SGHAT and CDR2 as FQNNGV. Trimming shortened V by 7 bases and J by 3 bases, and 6 bases separated the two germline ends. The CDR3 runs to 11 residues. CDR3 in amino acids: CASTVHTEAFF. In nucleotides, the CDR3 is TGTGCCAGCACCGTGCACACTGAAGCTTTCTTT.

This clonotype occurred a few times. The chain is built from TRBV29-1 and TRBJ1-1; D perhaps matches TRBD1 (6 bases). V lost 0 bases, J lost 7 bases, and 15 bases lay in between. The V gene's germline CDR1 is SQVTM and CDR2 ANQGSEA. CDR3 length: 14 residues. The CDR3 DNA reads as TGCAGCGTTGAAGATCCGATAAGGGGGAATGAAGCTTTCTTT. Amino acids: CSVEDPIRGNEAFF.

This clonotype has only a few counts. The rearrangement uses TRBV7-2 and TRBJ1-1; weak D call: TRBD1 (5 bases). The CDR3 is made up of 14 amino acids. Trimming pared 5 bases from V and 5 bases from J, leaving 15 bases between. Germline lookup yields CDR1 SGHTA and CDR2 FQGNSA. The CDR3 sequence: CASSPRQGWTEAFF. The CDR3 nucleotides read TGTGCCAGCAGCCCCAGGCAGGGTTGGACTGAAGCTTTCTTT.

This chain connects TRBV3-1 to TRBJ2-4; D may match TRBD1 or TRBD2 (5 bases each). The length of the CDR3 is 14 residues. CDR1 and CDR2 from the germline V gene are LGHDT and YNNKEL (reference sequence). Trimming shortened V by 6 bases and J by 6 bases, and 15 bases separated the two germline ends. CDR3 nucleotides: TGTGCCAGCAGTCCTACCGGGACCCGAAACATTCAGTACTTC. Translated: CASSPTGTRNIQYF.

This rearrangement joins TRBV18 to TRBJ2-5; D is ambiguous. V was pared by 8 bases and J by 1 base, with 11 bases between. Germline values: CDR1 KGHSH, CDR2 LQKENI. CDR3 length: 13 amino acids. The CDR3 protein is CASTEEIQETQYF. In DNA, the CDR3 is TGTGCCAGCACGGAAGAAATCCAAGAGACCCAGTACTTC. Looking up the rest from reference TRBV18 and TRBJ2-5 gives the full variable domain: NAGVMQNPRHLVRRRGQEARLRCSPMKGHSHVYWYRQLPEEGLKFMVYLQKENIIDESGMPKERFSAEFPKEGPSILRIQQVVRGDSAAYFCASTEEIQETQYFGPGTRLLVL.

This clonotype was counted between two and nine times. The CDR3 DNA follows: TGTGCCACCAGTGATTCCCGGCCAGGCGGCTCCTACGAGCAGTACTTC. This encodes CATSDSRPGGSYEQYF. The chain is built from TRBV24-1 and TRBJ2-7; D unresolved. The CDR3 length is 16 residues. Germline V gene sequence: CDR1 KGHDR, CDR2 SFDVKD. V was cut by 2 bases and J by 0 bases, with 13 bases left in between.